This T cell receptor beta chain was found in a study of blood T cell repertoires in COVID-19 (dated by TCRdb to 2020 to 2022). As for the study more broadly: The collaborator samples originated in the United States, Italy and Spain and spanned the acute and convalescent phases of COVID-19. Where available, HLA class I and class II types were taken from metadata supplied by the sample provider and were not determined by assay-based typing. The material from the prospective study consisted of cDNA or gDNA derived from T cells, B-cell-depleted T cells, or PBMCs. The dataset comprised deeply sampled blood TCRbeta repertoires from subjects exposed to, actively infected with, or recovered from COVID-19. The repertoires were released in a freely available public database intended as a resource for research on the immune response to SARS-CoV-2. Samples were obtained from the ongoing ImmuneRACE study (first 160 participants) and from approximately 1,200 subjects provided by 6 global collaborators. Sample metadata almost always included a de-identified subject ID, COVID-19 status, age in years and sex.

General study outcomes and caveats: The quantity of clinical and demographic metadata differed by source and by participant and was supplied without curation.

On this clone itself: The specificity of this receptor is unknown. No per-base quality is available; no much larger clone lies one base away.

A second Seattle source provided samples from volunteer blood donors who had recovered from COVID-19. The collaborating institutions used their own protocols to collect whole blood in K2EDTA tubes. For TCRbeta analysis, collaborators shipped samples as frozen whole blood, isolated PBMCs, or DNA extracted from either of those sample types. TCRbeta CDR3 regions were amplified from genomic DNA using the immunoSEQ Assay, a bias-controlled multiplex PCR. Processing in the source paper ran as follows. Within the assay, amplification of reference gene primers was used to estimate how many nucleated cells each sample contained. To quantify the absolute abundance of each unique TCRbeta CDR3 rearrangement, sequence reads were collapsed and filtered. For each sample, productive Simpson clonality was calculated as the square root of Simpson's diversity index over productive rearrangements. In its TCRdb copy, this immuneACCESS table keeps in-frame sequences only and misses some clones. Where compared with another copy, unresolved V genes explain less than half of these, and the others have no known cause. D and trimming were read from the DNA, whereas the V and J calls and clone size are those reported in that table. This sample has about 300,000 clones in its table, and over 80% of those were observed once. About 1.6% of the sample is in the top ten clones.

The CDR3 covers 13 residues, taking in both the cysteine and the phenylalanine. Only the CDR3 portion is preserved as DNA: 39 bases, with reading frame beginning at the first base. Cut back by 0 bases and 5 bases, the V and J ends lie 6 bases apart. CDR1 and CDR2, looked up from the germline V gene, are SGHRS and YFSETQ. This sequence was found in a middle-aged woman who had recovered from COVID-19. Specimen: peripheral blood. The chain is made from TRBV5-1 and TRBJ2-1, with no reliable assignment of the D segment. The nucleotide sequence is given as TGCGCCAGCAGCTTGGTACTAAACAATGAGCAGTTCTTC. The resulting protein is CASSLVLNNEQFF.